This TCR beta chain was documented in a study of CD8 T cells in ankylosing spondylitis. Study observations and caveats: Ankylosing spondylitis blood appeared to be characterized by a TCR beta motif of about eight highly homologous variants.

For TCR beta, libraries came from quantitative 5'-RACE with molecular barcodes. TCRdb reanalysed the 5' RACE reads using MiXCR and keeps one entry per CDR3 protein. The table records around 890,000 distinct CDR3 sequences, about 10% of them present only once. The CDR3 sequence is 14 residues long. The junction had 8 bases not matched to a gene; V was cut back by 5 bases and J by 6 bases. CDR1 is ENHRY, CDR2 SYGVKD, per germline. Remarks on this clonotype: Its target is unknown.

The sequence derives from a male donor with ankylosing spondylitis. The chain uses TRBV10-3 and TRBJ2-7, with TRBD1 matching over 9 bases. Sequencing used blood, either unsorted or a sorted T cell fraction (not recorded which). This CDR3 is CAISPGTGYGEQYF. DNA for the CDR3: TGTGCCATCAGTCCCGGGACAGGGTATGGCGAGCAGTACTTC.